This TCR beta chain was observed in a study of blood T cell repertoires in COVID-19. Methods used by the authors: It was from reference gene primer amplification that nucleated cell counts were estimated. TCRdb keeps only in-frame clones here, not all; method: immunoSEQ multiplex PCR. V and J calls and clone size are as listed in that table; D and trimming were resolved from the DNA. The sample includes 220,000 or so clones, around 89% of them seen just once. This CDR3 is 13 amino acids long. Trimming removed 2 bases at V and 14 bases at J, with 13 bases between. This clone was observed a handful of times. Those enrolled, adults aged roughly 18 to 95 years, came from under 25 US areas. Which cohort a participant joined came from the clinical history participants gave. Within 2 weeks before study entry, exposed participants met a COVID-19 case.

Input material: PBMCs or T cells enriched from blood (not recorded which). The TCR sequence derives from a man in his thirties or forties who had been exposed to COVID-19. The rearrangement uses TRBV12-3 or TRBV12-4 and TRBJ1-6; D possibly corresponds to TRBD1 (6 bases). CDR3 sequence (DNA): TGTGCCAGCAGTTTAAAGGGGGGGGTAGCCCTCCACTTT. Residues: CASSLKGGVALHF.